The rows below give T cell receptor beta chains drawn from one sample of a study of blood T cell repertoires in COVID-19. This table comes from immunoSEQ multiplex PCR, and its TCRdb copy is limited to in-frame clones, with some not included. Of around 500,000 clones listed, 85% to 90% are singletons. The source material was PBMCs or T cells enriched from blood (not recorded which). The receptors stem from a woman aged 35 to 49 who had recovered from COVID-19. The CDR3 runs from the conserved cysteine through the conserved F or W. The order of the fields is V gene, clone size, J gene, D gene, CDR3 protein, CDR3 DNA. D genes are given only for firm matches. Not every row has a clone size; where given, it reads once, few, many or a size class.

TRBV19	.	TRBJ1-1	.	CASSKDSLMNTEAFF	TGTGCCAGTAGTAAGGACAGCTTGATGAACACTGAAGCTTTCTTT
TRBV6-2/TRBV6-3	.	TRBJ2-2	TRBD2	CASSWGTSFSAGELFF	TGTGCCAGCAGTTGGGGGACTAGCTTCTCTGCCGGGGAGCTGTTTTTT
TRBV7-6	.	TRBJ2-7	.	CASSFGAWDEQYF	TGTGCCAGCAGCTTCGGAGCGTGGGACGAGCAGTACTTC
TRBV11-2	.	TRBJ2-2	.	CASSLAVNTGELFF	TGTGCCAGCAGCTTGGCCGTGAACACCGGGGAGCTGTTTTTT
TRBV10-1	.	TRBJ2-7	TRBD2	CASSTVGTSGSYEQYF	TGCGCCAGCAGCACGGTAGGGACTAGCGGGAGCTACGAGCAGTACTTC
TRBV6-1	.	TRBJ2-5	.	CASSEAYRHQETQYF	TGTGCCAGCAGTGAAGCGTACAGGCACCAAGAGACCCAGTACTTC
TRBV19	.	TRBJ1-2	TRBD1	CASSGDRSYGYTF	TGTGCCAGTAGCGGGGACAGATCCTATGGCTACACCTTC
TRBV4-1	once	TRBJ1-4	TRBD1	CASSQGQGNEKLFF	TGCGCCAGCAGCCAAGGACAGGGTAATGAAAAACTGTTTTTT
TRBV6-2/TRBV6-3	once	TRBJ2-1	TRBD1	CASSPRTGNEQFF	TGTGCCAGCAGCCCTCGGACAGGGAATGAGCAGTTCTTC
TRBV4-1	.	TRBJ2-5	.	CASSQVGGVETQYF	TGCGCCAGCAGCCAAGTGGGGGGTGTGGAGACCCAGTACTTC
TRBV29-1	.	TRBJ2-2	TRBD1	CSVVRTGVTGELFF	TGCAGCGTTGTTAGGACAGGGGTAACCGGGGAGCTGTTTTTT
TRBV2	once	TRBJ2-1	TRBD2	CASSDLGSGRTQFF	TGTGCCAGCAGTGATTTGGGTAGCGGGAGGACGCAGTTCTTC
TRBV4-3	.	TRBJ1-1	TRBD1	CASSQGQGRVTEAFF	TGCGCCAGCAGCCAGGGACAGGGACGGGTCACTGAAGCTTTCTTT
TRBV10-3	.	TRBJ2-1	.	CAISLQRRDNEQFF	TGTGCCATCAGCTTACAGCGGAGGGACAATGAGCAGTTCTTC
TRBV19	.	TRBJ1-1	.	CASSLPGWSAEAFF	TGTGCCAGTAGTTTGCCAGGTTGGTCGGCTGAAGCTTTCTTT
TRBV11-2	.	TRBJ1-2	.	CASSLDPGLGTF	TGTGCCAGCAGCTTAGATCCGGGGTTAGGCACCTTC
TRBV30	.	TRBJ1-2	TRBD1	CAWARDRTNYGYTF	TGTGCCTGGGCACGGGACAGGACGAACTATGGCTACACCTTC
TRBV9	.	TRBJ2-3	TRBD2	CASRPTSGSTDTQYF	TGTGCCAGCAGGCCGACTAGCGGGAGCACAGATACGCAGTATTTT
TRBV18	.	TRBJ2-3	.	CATSTGIGDTQYF	TGTGCCACCAGTACAGGGATTGGAGATACGCAGTATTTT
TRBV6-5	.	TRBJ1-1	.	CASSYSGGTEAFF	TGTGCCAGCAGTTACTCTGGAGGCACTGAAGCTTTCTTT
TRBV19	once	TRBJ1-2	.	CASSQGGDYGYTF	TGTGCCAGTAGTCAGGGTGGTGACTATGGCTACACCTTC
TRBV19	.	TRBJ1-1	.	CASSIFPNPNTEAFF	TGTGCCAGTAGTATTTTCCCTAACCCGAACACTGAAGCTTTCTTT
TRBV25-1	.	TRBJ2-4	.	CASSESGESIQYF	TGTGCCAGCAGTGAATCAGGGGAAAGCATTCAGTACTTC
TRBV27	.	TRBJ2-5	.	CASSFIIGGGTQYF	TGTGCCAGCAGTTTTATCATCGGGGGAGGGACCCAGTACTTC
TRBV7-8	.	TRBJ1-1	.	CASSRLNTEAFF	TGTGCCAGCTCGAGATTGAACACTGAAGCTTTCTTT
TRBV10-3	.	TRBJ2-3	.	CASLPGYTDTQYF	TGTGCCTCTCTTCCGGGGTACACAGATACGCAGTATTTT
TRBV7-9	.	TRBJ2-5	.	CASSPGSETQYF	TGTGCCAGCAGCCCCGGGAGCGAGACCCAGTACTTC
TRBV3-1/TRBV3-2	.	TRBJ2-1	TRBD2	CASSLAGAGNEQFF	TGTGCCAGCAGCCTAGCGGGAGCAGGCAATGAGCAGTTCTTC
TRBV2	.	TRBJ1-2	TRBD1	CASRGTASYGYTF	TGTGCCAGCAGAGGGACAGCTTCTTATGGCTACACCTTC
TRBV7-8	once	TRBJ1-5	.	CASSVRWEINQPQHF	TGTGCCAGCAGCGTCCGTTGGGAGATCAATCAGCCCCAGCATTTT
TRBV30	.	TRBJ1-2	TRBD1	CAWSLNWDRVYGYTF	TGTGCCTGGTCCCTCAACTGGGACAGGGTGTATGGCTACACCTTC
TRBV5-5	.	TRBJ2-3	.	CASSFDSSWADTQYF	TGTGCCAGCAGCTTTGACAGCTCCTGGGCAGATACGCAGTATTTT
TRBV29-1	.	TRBJ2-7	TRBD1	CSGGQGDSYEQYF	TGCAGCGGCGGACAGGGTGATTCCTACGAGCAGTACTTC
TRBV27	.	TRBJ2-7	TRBD2	CASSRPGTSPYEQYF	TGTGCCAGCAGTCGACCCGGGACTAGTCCCTACGAGCAGTACTTC
TRBV3-1/TRBV3-2	.	TRBJ1-5	TRBD1	CASSQVLEGARQPQHF	TGTGCCAGCAGCCAAGTTCTTGAGGGGGCGCGTCAGCCCCAGCATTTT
TRBV7-9	few	TRBJ1-1	.	CASSWGRLRGGVMNTEAFF	TGTGCCAGCAGCTGGGGTCGGTTGCGGGGTGGAGTGATGAACACTGAAGCTTTCTTT
TRBV11-3	once	TRBJ2-5	TRBD1	CASSLGQGRRQETQYF	TGTGCCAGCAGCTTAGGACAGGGGAGGCGACAAGAGACCCAGTACTTC
TRBV29-1	.	TRBJ1-5	TRBD1	CSVAGQGGTQPQHF	TGCAGCGTTGCGGGACAGGGTGGAACTCAGCCCCAGCATTTT
TRBV21-1	.	TRBJ2-7	.	CASSKEGQRDVSYEQYF	TGTGCCAGCAGCAAAGAGGGCCAGCGGGACGTCTCCTACGAGCAGTACTTC
TRBV29-1	.	TRBJ1-5	TRBD1	CSVGTGLGNQPQHF	TGCAGCGTTGGGACAGGGCTGGGCAATCAGCCCCAGCATTTT
TRBV7-9	once	TRBJ2-1	.	CASSFRNEQFF	TGTGCCAGCAGCTTTCGCAATGAGCAGTTCTTC
TRBV7-6	once	TRBJ2-3	TRBD2	CASSKTSGNLRRDTQYF	TGTGCCAGCAGCAAGACTAGCGGGAATCTTAGGAGGGATACGCAGTATTTT
TRBV7-8	.	TRBJ1-2	.	CASSPVKYGYTF	TGTGCCAGCAGCCCGGTTAAATATGGCTACACCTTC
TRBV7-8	.	TRBJ2-5	.	CASSLEPHLETQYF	TGTGCCAGCAGCTTAGAGCCCCACCTGGAGACCCAGTACTTC
TRBV4-3	.	TRBJ2-7	TRBD2	CASSFRLAGGRDEQYF	TGCGCCAGCAGCTTCCGCTTAGCGGGAGGGAGGGACGAGCAGTACTTC
TRBV18	.	TRBJ1-5	.	CASSPQGWSNQPQHF	TGTGCCAGCTCACCACAGGGGTGGAGCAATCAGCCCCAGCATTTT
TRBV9	.	TRBJ1-3	.	CASSGQRAGNTIYF	TGTGCCAGCAGCGGGCAGAGGGCTGGAAACACCATATATTTT
TRBV7-9	.	TRBJ2-7	.	CASSPRRGGGEQYF	TGTGCCAGCAGCCCCAGGAGGGGCGGAGGAGAGCAGTACTTC
TRBV29-1	.	TRBJ1-1	TRBD1	CSVWTGGPPEAFF	TGCAGCGTTTGGACAGGGGGCCCCCCTGAAGCTTTCTTT
TRBV5-8	.	TRBJ2-2	TRBD2	CASSPRGGPMGAGELFF	TGTGCCAGCAGCCCGAGGGGAGGGCCGATGGGGGCCGGGGAGCTGTTTTTT
TRBV19	.	TRBJ1-1	.	CASSSNNRGAVINEAFF	TGTGCCAGTAGTTCCAACAACCGAGGCGCAGTAATAAATGAAGCTTTCTTT
TRBV5-1	.	TRBJ2-5	TRBD1	CASSYGQGNRETQYF	TGCGCCAGCAGCTATGGACAGGGGAATCGGGAGACCCAGTACTTC
TRBV29-1	.	TRBJ2-7	.	CSVEDPGEQYF	TGCAGCGTTGAAGATCCCGGGGAGCAGTACTTC
TRBV6-5	.	TRBJ2-2	TRBD1	CASMKGQGAAGELFF	TGTGCCAGCATGAAGGGCCAGGGGGCAGCCGGGGAGCTGTTTTTT
TRBV3-1/TRBV3-2	.	TRBJ1-1	.	CASSQSGGRDTEAFF	TGTGCCAGCAGCCAGTCCGGGGGACGAGACACTGAAGCTTTCTTT